This TCR beta chain was identified in a study of early T cells in non-severe SARS-CoV-2 infection. The wider study: From unsorted whole blood, bulk RNA was sequenced, and the chains remained unpaired.

V was pared by 0 bases and J by 6 bases, with 8 bases between. This CDR3 contains 13 residues. The germline CDR1 and CDR2 sequences are DFQATT and SNEGSKA (reference sequence). The library protocol tagged individual cDNA molecules with unique molecular identifiers. Via MiXCR, TCRdb re-called the 5' RACE reads, giving one row per CDR3 protein. Among about 49,000 distinct CDR3 sequences listed, less than 7.5% were seen once. This clonotype was sampled from an adult who was a healthcare worker with PCR-confirmed SARS-CoV-2 infection or an uninfected control (not recorded which). The specimen comprised whole blood, sampled at baseline. This chain uses TRBV20-1 with TRBJ2-2; D uncertain. The CDR3 spells CSARDMGSGELFF. CDR3 DNA sequence: TGCAGTGCTAGAGATATGGGGTCCGGGGAGCTGTTTTTT.